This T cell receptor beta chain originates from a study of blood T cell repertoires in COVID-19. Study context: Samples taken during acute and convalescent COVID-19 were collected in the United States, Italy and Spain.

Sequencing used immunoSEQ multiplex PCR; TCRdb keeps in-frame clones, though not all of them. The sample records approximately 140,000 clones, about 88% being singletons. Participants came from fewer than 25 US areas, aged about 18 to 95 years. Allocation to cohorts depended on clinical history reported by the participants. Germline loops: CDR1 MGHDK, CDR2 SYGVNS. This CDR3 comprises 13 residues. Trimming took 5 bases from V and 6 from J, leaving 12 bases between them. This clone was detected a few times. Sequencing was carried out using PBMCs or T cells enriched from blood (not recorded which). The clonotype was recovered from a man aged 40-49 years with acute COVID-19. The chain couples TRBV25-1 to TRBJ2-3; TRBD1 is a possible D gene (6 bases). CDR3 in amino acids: CASSKSGEDTQYF. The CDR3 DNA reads TGTGCCAGCAGTAAATCAGGGGAGGATACGCAGTATTTT.